This entry lists 6 T cell receptor beta chains sequenced from one sample in a study of blood T cells in healthy people across ages. It was with a sample-barcoded 5' primer and a J-beta primer mix that a second PCR of about 6 to 12 cycles was run. MiXCR, run by TCRdb on the 5' RACE reads, gives a single entry per CDR3 protein. The table has about 1,500,000 distinct CDR3 sequences, 42% seen once. Sequencing used blood. The receptors were gathered from a woman between 18 and 30 years old in good health.

There are many counts of this clonotype. V gene TRBV4-1 combines with J gene TRBJ2-3; the D gene is possibly TRBD2 (5 bases). The CDR3 is 15 residues long. The V gene lost 4 bases and the J gene lost 0 bases, with 11 bases spanning the gap. Germline V CDR1 and CDR2: MGHRA, YSYEKL. The CDR3 protein is CASSLEAASTDTQYF. CDR3 in DNA: TGCGCCAGCAGCCTGGAGGCAGCTAGCACAGATACGCAGTATTTT.

Note on this clonotype: An end of the junction does not agree with germline; a read error may underlie this. V and J are TRBV10-3 and TRBJ2-3; TRBD2 matches 8 bases. This CDR3 spans 12 amino acids. Germline values: CDR1 ENHRY, CDR2 SYGVKD. CDR3 bases: TGTGCCGTCAGATCTAGCGGGGATACGCAGTATTTT. This gives the protein CAVRSSGDTQYF.

On this clonotype: The junction and the germline gene differ at one end; a read error may be behind it. The rearrangement uses TRBV4-1 and TRBJ2-4, with 9 bases identical to TRBD1. The J call may be faulty, since TRBJ2-7 better matches the DNA end. The CDR3 spans 13 residues. In germline, CDR1 is MGHRA, CDR2 YSYEKL. The CDR3 DNA follows: TGCGCCCGCAGCCAAGGACAGGGGTACGAGCAGTACTTC. Translation gives CARSQGQGYEQYF.

This clonotype showed up just a few times. The CDR3 is CASSHPLAGGDNEQFF. In nucleotides, the CDR3 is TGCGCCAGCAGCCATCCCTTAGCGGGGGGCGACAATGAGCAGTTCTTC. V gene TRBV4-1 combines with J gene TRBJ2-1; 10 bases map to TRBD2. Germline V gene data show CDR1 as MGHRA and CDR2 as YSYEKL. This CDR3 spans 16 amino acids. The junction had 7 bases not matched to a gene; V was cut back by 3 bases and J by 5 bases.

The J gene is TRBJ2-3, the V gene TRBV6-6; D is uncertain. The CDR3 contains 13 residues. V shed 6 bases and J shed 4 bases, with 11 bases lying between them. Germline assignment: CDR1 MNHNY and CDR2 SVGAGI (reference sequence). Here the CDR3 reads CASRHQTSDTQYF. CDR3 nucleotide sequence: TGTGCCAGCAGACACCAGACGTCAGATACGCAGTATTTT.

This clonotype was counted only a few times. The gene calls are TRBV6-5 and TRBJ2-5; the match to TRBD1 covers 11 bases. The assigned J gene may be wrong: the sequence end matches TRBJ2-7 better. There are 14 residues in the CDR3. The germline V gene has CDR1 MNHEY and CDR2 SVGAGI. The CDR3 sequence: CASRAYGTGGEQYF. In DNA form, the CDR3 reads TGTGCCAGCAGAGCCTACGGGACAGGGGGCGAGCAGTACTTC.